One sample yielded the 15 T cell receptor beta chains listed below, sequenced in a study of cytomegalovirus exposure and HLA in healthy donors. Assay: immunoSEQ multiplex PCR; the TCRdb copy retains only in-frame clones and omits some. The data contain about 130,000 clones, approximately 84% of them singletons. The specimen was PBMCs. The receptors come from a man under 40 in good health and CMV-seropositive.

The chain has TRBV25-1 and TRBJ2-7; 10 bases are a match to TRBD2. Trimming cost V 2 bases and J 9 bases; bases outside gene matches: 13. CDR1 MGHDK and CDR2 SYGVNS come from the germline V gene. This CDR3 has 16 residues. The CDR3 spells CASSERAGGPLRGQYF. The DNA for the CDR3 is TGTGCCAGCAGTGAAAGAGCGGGAGGGCCCCTACGAGGGCAGTACTTC.

This clone was found once. The chain joins TRBV7-3 to TRBJ2-7; tentatively, D is TRBD2 (5 bases). The V end lost 1 base, the J end lost 6 bases, and 13 bases lay between the germline ends. Germline CDR1 is SGHTA and CDR2 is FQGTGA. The CDR3 spans 14 residues. Written as DNA, the CDR3 is TGTGCCAGCAGCTTAATTGCCGGACTTGGCGAGCAGTACTTC. Amino acid sequence: CASSLIAGLGEQYF. Full variable domain (rest looked up from reference TRBV7-3 and TRBJ2-7): GAGVSQTPSNKVTEKGKYVELRCDPISGHTALYWYRQSLGQGPEFLIYFQGTGAADDSGLPNDRFFAVRPEGSVSTLKIQRTERGDSAVYLCASSLIAGLGEQYFGPGTRLTVT.

This chain joins TRBV7-3 and TRBJ2-7; TRBD2 aligns across 8 bases. The CDR3 spans 14 residues. The V gene end was trimmed by 6 bases and the J gene end by 2 bases; junction bases not matched to a gene: 6. CDR1 and CDR2 from the germline V gene are SGHTA and FQGTGA. CDR3 protein: CASSYLAGTYEQYF. In nucleotides, the CDR3 is TGTGCCAGCAGTTACTTAGCGGGAACCTACGAGCAGTACTTC.

This chain joins TRBV13 and TRBJ2-5; 7 nucleotides match TRBD2. The CDR3 has 18 residues. Looked up from germline, CDR1 is PRHDT and CDR2 is FYEKMQ (reference sequence). J gave up 3 bases and V 3 bases, and 16 bases lay outside the gene matches. The CDR3 region is CASSLGPLVAGDEETQYF. CDR3 in DNA: TGTGCCAGCAGCTTGGGACCGCTGGTAGCGGGTGACGAAGAGACCCAGTACTTC.

Ten or more counts support this clone. The gene calls are TRBV6-5 and TRBJ2-1; 8 nucleotides agree with TRBD1. Trimming cost V 6 bases and J 5 bases; bases outside gene matches: 6. The CDR3 consists of 14 residues. Germline CDR1 reads MNHEY; CDR2 reads SVGAGI. As DNA, the CDR3 is TGTGCCAGCAGGTCTCCGGGACAGGACAATGAGCAGTTCTTC. This encodes CASRSPGQDNEQFF.

In its sample, this clone was seen once. The chain carries TRBV7-2 and TRBJ1-1; TRBD1 aligns across 7 bases. Germline loops: CDR1 SGHTA, CDR2 FQGNSA. Germline trimming cut 3 bases from V and 4 bases from J; bases unmatched to any gene: 2. CDR3 length: 13 residues. CDR3 loop: CASSFRQGTEAFF. The CDR3 DNA reads TGTGCCAGCAGCTTCCGACAGGGCACTGAAGCTTTCTTT.

The gene calls are TRBV7-3 and TRBJ2-7, with 8 bases that match TRBD2. Germline-derived CDR1 and CDR2 are SGHTA and FQGTGA. The CDR3 is 14 residues long. J gave up 6 bases and V 5 bases, and 9 bases lay outside the gene matches. Here the CDR3 reads CASSPAGGAGEQYF. The CDR3 region has the DNA TGTGCCAGCAGCCCCGCGGGGGGTGCAGGCGAGCAGTACTTC.

In its sample, this clone was seen once. The chain links TRBV7-6 to TRBJ2-3, with TRBD2 as a possible D gene (5 bases). V was shortened by 5 bases and J by 1 base, with 10 bases between the two germline ends. The CDR3 loop spans 14 amino acids. Looked up from germline, CDR1 is SGHVS and CDR2 is FNYEAQ. CDR3 protein: CASSNRRGTDTQYF. The CDR3 DNA reads TGTGCCAGCAGCAATCGGCGGGGCACAGATACGCAGTATTTT.

This clone appeared a few times. The rearrangement uses TRBV5-1 and TRBJ2-7; 9 nucleotides line up with TRBD1. The germline gives CDR1 SGHRS, CDR2 YFSETQ. CDR3 length: 12 residues. The V segment lost 3 bases and the J segment 7 bases; nucleotides outside the gene matches: 2. The CDR3, as DNA: TGCGCCAGCAGCTCACAGGGGGCTGAGCAGTACTTC. It codes for CASSSQGAEQYF.

V is TRBV7-8 and J is TRBJ2-1, with 10 bases fitting TRBD2. CDR3 length equals 16 residues. The V gene's germline CDR1 is SGHVS and CDR2 FQNEAQ. Losses at the gene ends were 5 bases for V and 4 bases for J; bases not matched to a gene: 8. CDR3 amino acids: CASSLYSSGGYNEQFF. The CDR3 DNA sequence: TGTGCCAGCAGCCTATATTCTAGCGGGGGATACAATGAGCAGTTCTTC.

This clone occurred many times. This chain uses TRBV5-5 with TRBJ2-3; perhaps TRBD1 as D (6 bases). The germline V gene has CDR1 SGHKS and CDR2 YYEKEE (reference sequence). The V and J ends lost 5 bases and 6 bases respectively, with 10 bases between them. CDR3 size: 12 residues. In DNA, the CDR3 is TGTGCCAGCAGTATCCAGGGGGATACGCAGTATTTT. Translation gives CASSIQGDTQYF.

J is TRBJ2-2 and V is TRBV6-5; D might be TRBD2 (7 bases). This CDR3 has 14 amino acids. Germline CDR1 is MNHEY and CDR2 is SVGAGI. The ends were cut back, 6 bases at V and 3 bases at J, with 11 bases in the middle. This CDR3 is CASRGGGDTGELFF. In DNA, the CDR3 is TGTGCCAGCAGAGGGGGGGGCGACACCGGGGAGCTGTTTTTT.

The V call is TRBV2, the J call TRBJ2-7, with 10 bases fitting TRBD1. V lost 3 bases, J lost 3 bases, and 2 bases stayed unmatched. The CDR3 is 14 amino acids. Germline CDR1 is SNHLY and CDR2 is FYNNEI. The CDR3 loop reads CASSDGTGDYEQYF. The CDR3 DNA reads TGTGCCAGCAGTGACGGGACAGGGGACTACGAGCAGTACTTC.

The chain joins TRBV6-5 to TRBJ1-4, with TRBD1 matching 7 bases. In germline, CDR1 is MNHEY, CDR2 SVGAGI. V lost 4 bases to trimming and J lost 5 bases; unmatched junction nucleotides: 7. The CDR3 spans 15 residues. The CDR3 here is CASSSRDSINEKLFF. Written as DNA, the CDR3 is TGTGCCAGCAGTTCCCGGGACAGCATAAATGAAAAACTGTTTTTT.

This clone was observed many times. The V and J genes are TRBV7-9 and TRBJ2-5, with D possibly TRBD1 on 6 matching bases. The CDR3 has 17 residues. CDR1 is SEHNR, CDR2 FQNEAQ, per germline (reference sequence). V was pared by 0 bases and J by 2 bases, with 16 bases between. The CDR3 coding sequence is TGTGCCAGCAGCTTAGCAGGGACACAATATTTGCAAGAGACCCAGTACTTC. Translated: CASSLAGTQYLQETQYF.